This is a list of T cell receptor beta chains from one sample in a study of cytomegalovirus exposure and HLA in healthy donors. Produced via immunoSEQ multiplex PCR; TCRdb's table is partial and in-frame only. The sample table includes 140,000 to 150,000 clones. Material for sequencing was PBMCs. The receptor source for this set is a male donor in good health and CMV-seronegative. Both conserved end residues are trimmed from each CDR3.

j_call,v_call,cdr3_aa
TRBJ1-2,TRBV14,ASSPGTGYGYT
TRBJ1-5,TRBV4-3,ASSQELGRGQPQH
TRBJ2-1,TRBV7-3,ASRPQGTGRRNEQF
TRBJ1-5,TRBV2,ASSEAATWNQPQH
TRBJ1-6,TRBV6-1,ASSGPGNSPLH
TRBJ1-4,TRBV28,ASRDGATNEKLF
TRBJ1-6,TRBV7-9,ARPGSEYNSPLH
TRBJ2-5,TRBV19,ASSIRGGSGQETQY
TRBJ2-1,TRBV18,ASSSLQGPNNEQF
TRBJ1-1,TRBV27,ASSSGQHTEAF
TRBJ1-6,TRBV4-3,ASSQELGLTNSPLH
TRBJ2-1,TRBV6-5,ASSPGVRWNEQF
TRBJ2-1,TRBV6-4,ATMTGRETSATYNEQF
TRBJ1-2,TRBV2,ASSITGVGEYGYT
TRBJ2-5,TRBV28,ASSSSVTGGFKETQY
TRBJ2-1,TRBV19,ASSRTGGGTYSNEQF
TRBJ1-4,TRBV10-3,AISDLRGSVEKLF
TRBJ1-3,TRBV5-1,ASSLSRDNSGNTIY
TRBJ1-1,TRBV30,AWSLQENTEAF
TRBJ1-1,TRBV5-5,ASSPTPTKTGNTEAF
TRBJ1-1,TRBV6-1,ASRLQSEAF
TRBJ1-1,TRBV19,ASRLNRANTEAF
TRBJ1-5,TRBV28,ASSPLGGRDQPQH
TRBJ2-1,TRBV5-6,ASSLVGAGGPYMGQF
TRBJ2-3,TRBV7-9,ASSLEGTGGASDTQY
TRBJ2-3,TRBV11-1,ASSKGTEYTDTQY
TRBJ1-1,TRBV7-9,ASSFPGGILETEAF
TRBJ1-2,TRBV6-5,ATHADGTRVYGYT
TRBJ2-2,TRBV11-3,ASRGQLTGELF
TRBJ2-3,TRBV4-2,ASSQTSGTTDTQY
TRBJ2-5,TRBV27,ASSPGTSGGPETQY
TRBJ2-3,TRBV7-2,ASSLDRGGNTQY
TRBJ1-2,TRBV7-9,ASSSTGSNYGYT
TRBJ1-2,TRBV11-2,ASSYGQAGYGYT
TRBJ2-1,TRBV6-1,ASSAGLLEQF
TRBJ1-1,TRBV20-1,SVPIDTEAF
TRBJ1-6,TRBV6-5,ASSYSKTGQNSPLH
TRBJ1-6,TRBV27,ASSLDRGGDSPLH
TRBJ2-1,TRBV15,ATSRDSSEQF
TRBJ1-2,TRBV10-3,AISDGTLDYGYT
TRBJ2-5,TRBV5-1,ASSLVGLAGIWQETQY
TRBJ2-1,TRBV7-8,ASSSSRLASSSYNEQF
TRBJ1-4,TRBV7-2,ASSLSGGLTNEKLF
TRBJ2-7,TRBV7-2,ASSFSREAYEQY
TRBJ1-2,TRBV15,ATSSHGLPYGYT
TRBJ2-7,TRBV18,ASSRTGTGGHYEQY
TRBJ2-1,TRBV14,ASSQGLAGVYEQF